Sequencing of this TCR beta chain was carried out in a study of breast tumors, draining lymph nodes, adjacent tissues. One entry per CDR3 protein, called by TCRdb with MiXCR from the multiplex PCR reads. The sample lists some 170,000 distinct CDR3 sequences, roughly 35% occurring once. This CDR3 region has 16 residues. CDR1 SGHRS and CDR2 YFSETQ come from the germline V gene. Samples came from axillary lymph nodes draining the breast cancer. Concerning this clonotype: A much larger clone differs from this one at a single base, so this may be a read error.

This TCR came from a female donor with breast cancer. Some clones in this sample may be carry-over from other donors' samples. The sample consisted of axillary lymph node tissue. The chain joins TRBV5-1 to TRBJ2-1; D gene ambiguous. CDR3 sequence reads: CASSLVFFSSCNEQFF. CDR3 sequence (DNA): TGCGCCAGCAGCTTGGTTTTTTTTAGCTCCTGCAATGAGCAGTTCTTC.